Reported below is one TCR beta chain. Its specificity is unknown. Constant-segment primers were used for 5'RACE, and the resulting TCR alpha and TCR beta cDNA libraries carried sample barcodes and UMIs. TCRdb redid the calling of the 5' RACE reads with MiXCR, one entry per CDR3 protein. The sample has 140,000 or so distinct CDR3 sequences; less than 20% are singletons. The CDR3 sequence is 15 residues long. Looked up from germline, CDR1 is SGHKS and CDR2 is YYEKEE (reference sequence). V was clipped by 1 base and J by 4 bases, with 13 bases between them. These data originate in a study of T-cell memory formation after mild COVID-19. Study observations and caveats: Clones that shrank (day 15 to 85) were balanced CD4/CD8, whereas later expanders leaned CD4+. Prior to infection, memory already included some responding clones, suggesting cross-reactive memory joined. Proof of SARS-CoV-2 specificity was absent for the second-wave clones that crested on day 37.

The sequencing sample was made of PBMCs or a T cell subset sorted from them (not recorded which). This sequence joins TRBV5-5 and TRBJ2-3; weak D call: TRBD1 (5 bases). The sequence was collected from an adult woman who had mild COVID-19 (a few samples of this study predate the infection). Cell type and time point are not known. CDR3 in DNA: TGTGCCAGCAGCTTGAAGGTCCACAGGTCAGATACGCAGTATTTT. Its protein product is CASSLKVHRSDTQYF.